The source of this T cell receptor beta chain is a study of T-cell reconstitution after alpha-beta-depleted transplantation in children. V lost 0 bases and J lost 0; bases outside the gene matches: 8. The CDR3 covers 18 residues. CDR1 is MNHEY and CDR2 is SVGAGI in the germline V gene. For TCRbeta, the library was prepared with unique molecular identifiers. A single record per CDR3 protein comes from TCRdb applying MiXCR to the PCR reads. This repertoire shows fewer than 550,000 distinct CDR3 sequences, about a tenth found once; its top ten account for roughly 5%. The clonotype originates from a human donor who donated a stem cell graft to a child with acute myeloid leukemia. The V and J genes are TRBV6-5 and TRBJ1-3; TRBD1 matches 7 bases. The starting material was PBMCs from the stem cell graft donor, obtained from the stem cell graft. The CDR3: CASSYSRTGDHSGNTIYF. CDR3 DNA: TGTGCCAGCAGTTACTCCCGAACAGGGGATCACTCTGGAAACACCATATATTTT.